The 12 T cell receptor beta chains below were found in one sample sequenced in a study of blood T cell repertoires in COVID-19. Assay used: immunoSEQ multiplex PCR; TCRdb lists only in-frame clones, some missing. The data hold 360,000 or so clones, with around four fifths observed a single time. Specimen: PBMCs or T cells enriched from blood (not recorded which). Source of these receptors: a woman aged 45-65 years who had recovered from COVID-19.

The V and J genes are TRBV27 and TRBJ1-1, with 8 nucleotides matching TRBD1. Germline assignment: CDR1 MNHEY and CDR2 SMNVEV (reference sequence). The CDR3 has 12 amino acids. After removal of 6 bases from V and 10 bases from J, the junction contained 7 bases not matched to a gene. CDR3 region: CASSQTGEGAFF. The CDR3 region has the DNA TGTGCCAGCAGCCAGACAGGGGAAGGAGCTTTCTTT.

V gene TRBV29-1 combines with J gene TRBJ1-1; D uncertain. Deletions cut 0 bases from V and 9 bases from J, with 14 bases between. The CDR3 length is 13 residues. The V gene's germline CDR1 is SQVTM and CDR2 ANQGSEA. The DNA of the CDR3 is TGCAGCGTTGAAGATCGAAGAGGGTCCCAAGCTTTCTTT. Amino acid sequence: CSVEDRRGSQAFF.

The chain carries TRBV7-2 and TRBJ1-2; 7 bases agree with TRBD1. This CDR3 is 15 amino acids long. Unmatched junction bases numbered 8, after V lost 5 bases and J lost 2 bases. The germline V gene has CDR1 SGHTA and CDR2 FQGNSA. For the CDR3, the DNA is TGTGCCAGCAGCCCGATGGGACAGCCAAACTATGGCTACACCTTC. Protein: CASSPMGQPNYGYTF.

The gene calls are TRBV30 and TRBJ2-2; 7 bases fit TRBD2. This CDR3 has 17 amino acids. V gave up 1 base and J gave up 3 bases; unmatched junction bases: 11. Per the germline V gene, CDR1 is GTSNPN and CDR2 is SVGIG (reference sequence). CDR3 nucleotide sequence: TGTGCCTGGAGTGGAGGGAGGGCCTCCTTAGACACCGGGGAGCTGTTTTTT. Protein product: CAWSGGRASLDTGELFF. Variable domain in full (rest from reference TRBV30 and TRBJ2-2): SQTIHQWPATLVQPVGSPLSLECTVEGTSNPNLYWYRQAAGRGLQLLFYSVGIGQISSEVPQNLSASRPQDRQFILSSKKLLLSDSGFYLCAWSGGRASLDTGELFFGEGSRLTVL.

The J gene is TRBJ2-1, the V gene TRBV7-6, with a possible D match to TRBD1 (5 bases). There are 14 residues in the CDR3. The germline V gene encodes CDR1 SGHVS and CDR2 FNYEAQ. Trimming took 2 bases from V and 1 from J, leaving 6 bases between them. The DNA for the CDR3 is TGTGCCAGCAGCTTAAGGGGTTCCTACAATGAGCAGTTCTTC. Residues: CASSLRGSYNEQFF. Full variable domain (remainder filled in from reference TRBV7-6 and TRBJ2-1): GAGVSQSPRYKVTKRGQDVALRCDPISGHVSLYWYRQALGQGPEFLTYFNYEAQQDKSGLPNDRFSAERPEGSISTLTIQRTEQRDSAMYRCASSLRGSYNEQFFGPGTRLTVL.

The chain couples TRBV19 to TRBJ2-7; a weak D match, TRBD1 (5 bases). The CDR3 is 14 residues long. The germline gives CDR1 LNHDA, CDR2 SQIVND (reference sequence). Trimming took 7 bases from V and 3 from J, leaving 16 bases between them. CDR3 nucleotides: TGTGCCAGTAAGGACACCGGTGCCCACTACGAGCAGTACTTC. The encoded protein is CASKDTGAHYEQYF.

The chain employs TRBV19 and TRBJ1-5, with 9 nucleotides matching TRBD1. Trimming at V came to 7 bases and at J to 7 bases, leaving 5 bases not matched to a gene. Per the germline V gene, CDR1 is LNHDA and CDR2 is SQIVND (reference sequence). The CDR3 length is 13 residues. The CDR3 sequence is CASKGQGWQPQHF. Written as DNA, the CDR3 is TGTGCCAGTAAGGGACAGGGATGGCAGCCCCAGCATTTT. Supplemented by reference TRBV19 and TRBJ1-5, the full variable domain reads DGGITQSPKYLFRKEGQNVTLSCEQNLNHDAMYWYRQDPGQGLRLIYYSQIVNDFQKGDIAEGYSVSREKKESFPLTVTSAQKNPTAFYLCASKGQGWQPQHFGDGTRLSIL.

This clone was seen a single time. The chain employs TRBV5-1 and TRBJ2-1, with a weak D call TRBD2 (5 bases). Trimming removed 1 base from V and 0 bases from J, with 14 bases in between. CDR3 length: 17 amino acids. Germline CDR1 SGHRS, CDR2 YFSETQ. Here the CDR3 DNA reads TGCGCCAGCAGCTTGTCTAGTAGCGCAAGCTCCTACAATGAGCAGTTCTTC. This encodes CASSLSSSASSYNEQFF. The variable domain in full, with the rest retrieved from reference TRBV5-1 and TRBJ2-1, is KAGVTQTPRYLIKTRGQQVTLSCSPISGHRSVSWYQQTPGQGLQFLFEYFSETQRNKGNFPGRFSGRQFSNSRSEMNVSTLELGDSALYLCASSLSSSASSYNEQFFGPGTRLTVL.

V is TRBV19 and J is TRBJ1-2; tentatively, D is TRBD1 (6 bases). CDR3 size: 11 residues. Germline V lookup: CDR1 LNHDA, CDR2 SQIVND (reference sequence). CDR3 amino acids: CATGIGYGYTF. The CDR3, as DNA: TGTGCTACAGGGATTGGCTATGGCTACACCTTC. The full variable domain, rest sourced from reference TRBV19 and TRBJ1-2, is DGGITQSPKYLFRKEGQNVTLSCEQNLNHDAMYWYRQDPGQGLRLIYYSQIVNDFQKGDIAEGYSVSREKKESFPLTVTSAQKNPTAFYLCATGIGYGYTFGSGTRLTVV.

CDR3: CASSRRQGVLTDTQYF. The CDR3 DNA is TGCGCCAGCAGCCGCAGACAGGGGGTTTTGACAGATACGCAGTATTTT. The chain joins TRBV5-1 to TRBJ2-3; 9 bases are shared with TRBD1. CDR3 length: 16 residues. The J segment lost 3 bases and the V segment lost 4 bases, leaving 9 bases of the junction unmatched. The V gene's germline CDR1 is SGHRS and CDR2 YFSETQ.

The chain couples TRBV7-9 to TRBJ2-1; TRBD1 matches at 7 bases. Trimming took 7 bases from V and 4 from J; bases not matched to a gene: 7. In germline, CDR1 is SEHNR, CDR2 FQNEAQ (reference sequence). This CDR3 has 14 residues. This chain's CDR3 is CASTTTGLYNEQFF. DNA for the CDR3: TGTGCCAGCACCACGACAGGGCTATACAATGAGCAGTTCTTC. Full variable domain (outside the CDR3, taken from reference TRBV7-9 and TRBJ2-1): DTGVSQNPRHKITKRGQNVTFRCDPISEHNRLYWYRQTLGQGPEFLTYFQNEAQLEKSRLLSDRFSAERPKGSFSTLEIQRTEQGDSAMYLCASTTTGLYNEQFFGPGTRLTVL.

As DNA, the CDR3 is TGTGCCAGCAGCCAAGATGGGGGACAGGGGAACACTGAAGCTTTCTTT. Translated: CASSQDGGQGNTEAFF. This chain joins TRBV3-1 (or the pseudogene TRBV3-2) and TRBJ1-1; 9 bases are a match to TRBD1. V lost 0 bases to trimming and J lost 1 base; unmatched junction nucleotides: 3. This CDR3 spans 16 amino acids. Germline V gives CDR1 LGHDT, CDR2 YNNKEL (reference sequence).